These T cell receptor beta chains were read from a single sample in a study of spatial heterogeneity in lung cancer. TCRdb analysed the 5' RACE reads with MiXCR anew, one entry per CDR3 protein. This sample has under 3,000 distinct CDR3 sequences; 11% occur once, and the top ten carry about 8%. This material consisted of lung tumor tissue, taken at surgery. These receptors all come from a female donor with early-stage non-small cell lung cancer. Each CDR3 is given with its conserved first and last residue. The D gene is left open where the match is weak. Where a row states a size, it is once, few, many or the class of an expanded clone; other rows omit it.

>.|TRBV9|medium-sized|TRBJ2-3
TGTGCCAGCAGCGTAGCTGTGGGGGGCACAGATACGCAGTATTTT
CASSVAVGGTDTQYF
>.|TRBV4-2|.|TRBJ2-3
TGTGCCAGCAGCCAGGGACCCGACGTAGATACGCAGTATTTT
CASSQGPDVDTQYF
>.|TRBV7-3|medium-sized|TRBJ2-1
TGTGCCAGCAGCTTAGGTCGGGGGACGAGCTCCTACAATGAGCAGTTCTTC
CASSLGRGTSSYNEQFF
>.|TRBV13|few|TRBJ2-1
TGTGCCAGCAGCTTGAGGCGCGAAGAGCAGTTCTTC
CASSLRREEQFF
>.|TRBV11-2|medium-sized|TRBJ1-1
TGTGCCAGCACCAACTTAGGAGACCCTGGGCGGTCTGAAGCTTTCTTT
CASTNLGDPGRSEAFF
>TRBD1|TRBV28|medium-sized|TRBJ1-1
TGTGCCAGCAGTGAGGACAGGGTGGCTTTCTTT
CASSEDRVAFF
>.|TRBV4-1|many|TRBJ1-2
TGCGCCAGCACCCCAAGCGGCTTGGACTCGAGGTTCACCTTC
CASTPSGLDSRFTF
>.|TRBV28|many|TRBJ2-6
TGTGCCAGCAGCTCCATAGCGGCCATCTGGGCCAACGTCCTGACTTTC
CASSSIAAIWANVLTF
>.|TRBV20-1|medium-sized|TRBJ2-3
TGCAGTGCTTTCAGGGCCAGCACAGATACGCAGTATTTT
CSAFRASTDTQYF
>.|TRBV11-2|.|TRBJ2-1
TGTGCCAGCAGCCCACGATCGGATGAGCAGTTCTTC
CASSPRSDEQFF
>.|TRBV5-1|many|TRBJ1-1
TGCGCCAGCAGCTTGAGTGGCAGGGTTGACACTGAAGCTTTCTTT
CASSLSGRVDTEAFF
>.|TRBV12-3/TRBV12-4|medium-sized|TRBJ1-6
TGTGCCAGCAGTTTTTGGGGTAATTCACCCCTCCACTTT
CASSFWGNSPLHF
>.|TRBV6-1|medium-sized|TRBJ1-1
TGTGCCAGCAAAGAACAGCGAAGGAACACTGAAGCTTTCTTT
CASKEQRRNTEAFF
>.|TRBV7-2|.|TRBJ1-3
TGTGCCAGCAGCTTAGCACGGACAAGTAGAAACACCATATATTTT
CASSLARTSRNTIYF
>.|TRBV29-1|many|TRBJ2-3
TGCAGCGGAGGACATCTCTTCACAGATACGCAGTATTTT
CSGGHLFTDTQYF
>.|TRBV10-3|medium-sized|TRBJ2-1
TGTGCCATCAGTGAGTCGTTGCTTGATCGTGAGCAGTTCTTC
CAISESLLDREQFF
>.|TRBV5-1|many|TRBJ2-3
TGCGCCAGCAGCCAGGGGAGGACGGATACGCAGTATTTT
CASSQGRTDTQYF
>.|TRBV2|few|TRBJ1-5
TGTGCCAGCAGTGTTTCTCTCCTGGAGTATAGCAATCAGCCCCAGCATTTT
CASSVSLLEYSNQPQHF
>TRBD1|TRBV28|.|TRBJ1-5
TGTGCCAGCAGGGGAACAGGGGCTGTAAGTCAGCCCCAGCATTTT
CASRGTGAVSQPQHF
>TRBD1|TRBV29-1|few|TRBJ2-7
TGCAGCGTTGAAATGACAGGGTCCGGCGAGCAGTACTTC
CSVEMTGSGEQYF
>.|TRBV18|medium-sized|TRBJ2-7
TGTGCCAGCTCCAGGACAGAATACGAGCAGTACTTC
CASSRTEYEQYF
>.|TRBV28|many|TRBJ2-1
TGTGCCAGCAGTTTCCTGGTCGCAGGGCAGTTCTTC
CASSFLVAGQFF
>.|TRBV20-1|.|TRBJ1-2
TGCAGTGCTAGAGAACAGATAATTGGCTACACCTTC
CSAREQIIGYTF
>TRBD1|TRBV4-3|few|TRBJ2-1
TGCGCCAGCAGGCGGACAGGGATCAATGAGCAGTTCTTC
CASRRTGINEQFF
>.|TRBV5-4|.|TRBJ2-5
TGTGCCAGCAGCTACAGAAAGCGGAACCAAGAGACCCAGTACTTC
CASSYRKRNQETQYF
>TRBD1|TRBV6-1|large|TRBJ1-5
TGTGCCAGCAGTGGAACTAACAGGGGGCGGAATTTAAAAAATCAGCCCCAGCATTTT
CASSGTNRGRNLKNQPQHF
>.|TRBV5-1|medium-sized|TRBJ1-1
TGCGCCAGCACATTAGGACAGCCGAACACTGAAGCTTTCTTT
CASTLGQPNTEAFF
>.|TRBV7-8|many|TRBJ2-7
TGTGCCAGCAGCCCCCTGGGGACTTCAGCTTCCTACGAGCAGTACTTC
CASSPLGTSASYEQYF
>TRBD1|TRBV5-1|medium-sized|TRBJ1-4
TGCGCCAGCAGCTCGGGACAGGCTAATGAAAAACTGTTTTTT
CASSSGQANEKLFF
>.|TRBV20-1|.|TRBJ1-1
TGCAGTGCTACAGGGACGAACACTGAAGCTTTCTTT
CSATGTNTEAFF
>TRBD1|TRBV4-3|large|TRBJ2-1
TGCGCCAGCAGCGGGTCTTGGCAGGGGGCGGGTGAGCAGTTCTTC
CASSGSWQGAGEQFF
>.|TRBV24-1|.|TRBJ1-5
TGTGCCACCAGTGATCCCGGGCCGGGGGGAAGCAATCAGCCCCAGCATTTT
CATSDPGPGGSNQPQHF
>TRBD1|TRBV20-1|medium-sized|TRBJ1-2
TGCAGTGCTAGAGAGCAGACAGGGCACAACTATGGCTACACCTTC
CSAREQTGHNYGYTF
>.|TRBV18|once|TRBJ1-1
TGTGCCAGCTCACCAGGAAAGATAGCTGAAGCTTTCTTT
CASSPGKIAEAFF
>.|TRBV3-1|many|TRBJ2-7
TGTGCCAGCAGCCTTCGAGGTCGCCTGCGCTACGAGCAGTACTTC
CASSLRGRLRYEQYF
>.|TRBV28|medium-sized|TRBJ2-3
TGTGCCAGCAGTTATATGACCTTGGTGTATTTT
CASSYMTLVYF
>TRBD1|TRBV11-2|medium-sized|TRBJ1-6
TGTGCCAGCAGCCTCTTAACCGGGACAGGGGGCGCTCCCCTCCACTTT
CASSLLTGTGGAPLHF
>TRBD2|TRBV27|medium-sized|TRBJ2-1
TGTGCCAGCAGTTTAATGGTTCTAGCGGGAGAGGGAGAGCAGTTCTTC
CASSLMVLAGEGEQFF
>TRBD1|TRBV7-2|medium-sized|TRBJ2-2
TGTGCCAGCAGGAAGGGGGCCCAGATCACCGGGGAGCTGTTTTTT
CASRKGAQITGELFF
>.|TRBV4-2|medium-sized|TRBJ2-1
TGTGCCAGCAGCCAAGAACGTGGGGACTACAATGAGCAGTTCTTC
CASSQERGDYNEQFF
>TRBD1|TRBV12-3/TRBV12-4|large|TRBJ2-5
TGTGCCAGCAGAGTAAGGGACAGAGAGACCCAGTACTTC
CASRVRDRETQYF
>TRBD2|TRBV29-1|medium-sized|TRBJ2-1
TGCAGCGTTACCCCCCGCGTAGCGGGTTTTTACTACAATGAGCAGTTCTTC
CSVTPRVAGFYYNEQFF
>TRBD2|TRBV6-2/TRBV6-3|medium-sized|TRBJ2-1
TGTGCCAGCAGTCCGAGCGGGGGTAGGAGGGATGGGAATGAGCAGTTCTTC
CASSPSGGRRDGNEQFF
>.|TRBV7-3|medium-sized|TRBJ2-1
TGTGCCAGCAGTTACGGGAGATCGAATGAGCAGTTCTTC
CASSYGRSNEQFF
>.|TRBV28|medium-sized|TRBJ1-2
TGTGCCAGCAGTCCGGCCGGTAACTATGGCTACACCTTC
CASSPAGNYGYTF
>.|TRBV28|many|TRBJ2-7
TGTGCCAGCCAGGAGTCAACCTACGAGCAGTACTTC
CASQESTYEQYF
>.|TRBV6-4|few|TRBJ2-2
TGTGCCAGCAGTGACGGGGGAGACACCGGGGAGCTGTTTTTT
CASSDGGDTGELFF
>TRBD1|TRBV20-1|.|TRBJ1-5
TGCAGTGCTACGACAGGGGGCCGCTATCAGCCCCAGCATTTT
CSATTGGRYQPQHF
>.|TRBV5-1|.|TRBJ2-3
TGCGCCAGCAGCTCTCATCGGGACAAGGAGGGACATACGCAGTATTTT
CASSSHRDKEGHTQYF
>.|TRBV29-1|medium-sized|TRBJ2-3
TGCAGCGTTGGGGAGCCGAGCACAGATACGCAGTATTTT
CSVGEPSTDTQYF
>TRBD1|TRBV15|medium-sized|TRBJ2-3
TGTGCCACCAGCAGAGATTCAGGGGGCCCAGATACGCAGTATTTT
CATSRDSGGPDTQYF
>.|TRBV30|medium-sized|TRBJ2-7
TGTGCCTGTCTTAGAGTCAAGACTAGTAACGAGCAGTACTTC
CACLRVKTSNEQYF
>TRBD1|TRBV6-6|many|TRBJ1-1
TGTGCCAGCAGTTACGGGGACAGTCTGCTCACTGAAGCTTTCTTT
CASSYGDSLLTEAFF